This TCR beta chain was recovered during a study of blood T cells in healthy people across ages. Study outcomes and limitations: It was held that the diversity estimates obtained from one million T cells were underestimates. Comparison with aged donors showed that long-lived donors had more naive CD4+ cells and higher diversity.

J lost 0 bases, V lost 8 bases, and 13 bases had no gene match. The length of the CDR3 is 17 residues. Germline CDR1 and CDR2: DFQATT and SNEGSKA (reference sequence). On this clonotype: Its antigen is unknown. This may come from a read error, since a much larger clone is one base off.

The authors ran a second PCR of roughly 6 to 12 cycles using a sample-barcoded 5' primer and a J-beta primer mix. TCRdb reprocessed the 5' RACE reads via MiXCR and lists one record per CDR3 protein. The sample yields around 1,500,000 distinct CDR3 sequences, 28% seen once. This TCR was recovered from a woman aged 30 to 39 in good health. The specimen sequenced was blood. The chain carries TRBV20-1 and TRBJ2-1; 10 nucleotides agree with TRBD2. The CDR3 nucleotides read TGCAGTACTAAAACTAGCGGGGCTATAAGCTCCTACAATGAGCAGTTCTTC. Translated: CSTKTSGAISSYNEQFF.